These 32 T cell receptor beta chains were all obtained from the same sample, sequenced in a study of T cell changes during pregnancy in multiple sclerosis. TCRdb keeps only in-frame clones here, not all; method: immunoSEQ multiplex PCR. The table lists 45,000 to 55,000 clones, 90% to 95% of them singletons. The specimen comprised peripheral blood, sampled after pregnancy. The receptors stem from a female donor with multiple sclerosis, enrolled in a pregnancy study.

V is TRBV19 and J is TRBJ2-7; 9 bases map to TRBD1. Germline V lookup: CDR1 LNHDA, CDR2 SQIVND (reference sequence). The CDR3 has 18 residues. J was trimmed by 4 bases and V by 5 bases; bases with no gene match: 18. The CDR3 sequence: CASSATGTGIFRQYEQYF. Here the CDR3 DNA reads TGTGCCAGTAGTGCAACCGGGACAGGGATTTTCCGACAATACGAGCAGTACTTC. Looking up the rest from reference TRBV19 and TRBJ2-7 gives the full variable domain: DGGITQSPKYLFRKEGQNVTLSCEQNLNHDAMYWYRQDPGQGLRLIYYSQIVNDFQKGDIAEGYSVSREKKESFPLTVTSAQKNPTAFYLCASSATGTGIFRQYEQYFGPGTRLTVT.

Concerning this clone: Other DNA sequences in the sample encode the same CDR3. The V gene is TRBV9, the J gene TRBJ1-6, with D unclear. The V and J ends lost 0 bases and 7 bases respectively, with 5 bases between them. The germline gives CDR1 SGDLS, CDR2 YYNGEE. The CDR3 covers 13 residues. The CDR3 protein is CASSVGGNSPLHF. CDR3 coding DNA: TGTGCCAGCAGCGTAGGAGGAAATTCACCCCTCCACTTT.

V gene TRBV5-1 combines with J gene TRBJ2-1; 8 bases align to TRBD2. V gave up 4 bases and J gave up 6 bases; unmatched junction bases: 6. The germline gives CDR1 SGHRS, CDR2 YFSETQ. The CDR3 consists of 14 residues. The CDR3 loop reads CASSPGGASNEQFF. The CDR3 nucleotides read TGCGCCAGCAGCCCCGGGGGGGCGTCCAATGAGCAGTTCTTC. Combining the CDR3 with reference TRBV5-1 and TRBJ2-1 gives the whole variable domain KAGVTQTPRYLIKTRGQQVTLSCSPISGHRSVSWYQQTPGQGLQFLFEYFSETQRNKGNFPGRFSGRQFSNSRSEMNVSTLELGDSALYLCASSPGGASNEQFFGPGTRLTVL.

The rearrangement joins TRBV11-2 to TRBJ2-5; D perhaps matches TRBD2 (6 bases). V shed 0 bases and J shed 1 base, with 9 bases lying between them. CDR1 and CDR2 (germline): SGHAT, FQNNGV. The CDR3 totals 15 residues. The CDR3 DNA is TGTGCCAGCAGCTTAGAAGCTAGCGTCCAAGAGACCCAGTACTTC. It is translated as CASSLEASVQETQYF.

The rearrangement uses TRBV5-8 and TRBJ2-1; D is possibly TRBD2 (6 bases). Germline assignment: CDR1 SGHTS and CDR2 YDEGEE. V shed 2 bases and J shed 6 bases, with 18 bases lying between them. CDR3 length equals 16 residues. CDR3 residues: CASSFYRGTSGNEQFF. CDR3 coding DNA: TGTGCCAGCAGCTTTTACCGGGGGACGTCAGGCAATGAGCAGTTCTTC. Full variable domain (remainder filled in from reference TRBV5-8 and TRBJ2-1): EAGVTQSPTHLIKTRGQQATLRCSPISGHTSVYWYQQALGLGLQFLLWYDEGEERNRGNFPPRFSGRQFPNYSSELNVNALELEDSALYLCASSFYRGTSGNEQFFGPGTRLTVL.

The CDR3 region has the DNA TGTGCCACCAGCGGGCCACGGAATTCACCCCTCCACTTT. Translation gives CATSGPRNSPLHF. The chain is built from TRBV15 and TRBJ1-6; D is ambiguous. V lost 5 bases and J 7 bases, leaving 9 bases between the germline ends. CDR1 LNHNV and CDR2 YYDKDF come from the germline V gene (reference sequence). This CDR3 has 13 residues.

The chain recombines TRBV18 with TRBJ2-7, with a tentative D call TRBD2 (6 bases). The CDR3 runs 18 residues. Germline CDR1 is KGHSH and CDR2 is LQKENI. V lost 2 bases to trimming and J lost 2 bases, with 22 bases between them. The CDR3 DNA reads TGTGCCAGCTCACCAACTGTTTCTACCGGGACGGGGGCCTACGAGCAGTACTTC. Translated: CASSPTVSTGTGAYEQYF.

The rearrangement joins TRBV10-2 to TRBJ1-5; possibly TRBD1 for D (6 bases). V was shortened by 0 bases and J by 7 bases, with 13 bases between the two germline ends. Germline V gene data show CDR1 as WSHSY and CDR2 as SAAADI. The CDR3 runs to 15 residues. CDR3: CASSESGGGGQPQHF. The CDR3 nucleotides are TGCGCCAGCAGTGAGTCGGGAGGGGGTGGGCAGCCCCAGCATTTT.

The genes are TRBV5-5 and TRBJ1-2, with unresolved D. Trimming took 2 bases from V and 8 from J, leaving 7 bases between them. This CDR3 is 11 amino acids long. From germline, CDR1 is SGHKS and CDR2 YYEKEE (reference sequence). CDR3 amino acids: CASSFGVGYTF. DNA of the CDR3: TGTGCCAGCAGCTTCGGGGTCGGCTACACCTTC.

The V and J genes are TRBV7-2 and TRBJ2-1; D may be TRBD1 (5 bases). This CDR3 is built from 14 residues. Trimming removed 2 bases at V and 15 bases at J, with 20 bases between. Germline CDR1 is SGHTA and CDR2 is FQGNSA. The CDR3 nucleotides read TGTGCCAGCAGCTTAAATGGGGAAGGGGCTAGACGGTTCTTC. It is translated as CASSLNGEGARRFF. The complete variable domain, with remaining parts taken from reference TRBV7-2 and TRBJ2-1, reads GAGVSQSPSNKVTEKGKDVELRCDPISGHTALYWYRQSLGQGLEFLIYFQGNSAPDKSGLPSDRFSAERTGGSVSTLTIQRTQQEDSAVYLCASSLNGEGARRFFGPGTRLTVL.

The rearrangement joins TRBV30 to TRBJ1-3; D gene unclear. Germline V gives CDR1 GTSNPN, CDR2 SVGIG (reference sequence). With 3 bases removed from V and 0 bases from J, the gap between germline ends came to 3 bases. The CDR3 is 12 amino acids. The DNA of the CDR3 is TGTGCCTGGAGCCTCTCTGGAAACACCATATATTTT. This translates into CAWSLSGNTIYF.

The chain recombines TRBV19 with TRBJ1-4; 8 nucleotides align to TRBD1. With 3 bases clipped from V and 6 bases from J, the junction kept 3 bases outside the gene matches. The CDR3 consists of 14 residues. CDR1 is LNHDA, CDR2 SQIVND, per germline (reference sequence). CDR3 DNA sequence: TGTGCCAGTAGTATGAGACAGGGGTATGAAAAACTGTTTTTT. Residues: CASSMRQGYEKLFF.

CDR3 nucleotides: TGTGCCAGCAGTGACGTGGGGGGGCGCACCGGGGAGCTGTTTTTT. This gives the protein CASSDVGGRTGELFF. The chain carries TRBV6-1 and TRBJ2-2, with D perhaps matching TRBD2 (7 bases). The V end was cut by 3 bases, the J end by 4 bases, with 12 bases between. This CDR3 is built from 15 residues. Germline loops: CDR1 MNHNS, CDR2 SASEGT.

The chain combines TRBV6-5 with TRBJ1-1; the D is unclear. This CDR3 is built from 13 residues. Germline CDR1 and CDR2: MNHEY and SVGAGI. Trimming removed 0 bases at V and 4 bases at J, with 6 bases between. The chain's CDR3 is CASSYSRITEAFF. CDR3 bases: TGTGCCAGCAGTTACTCGAGGATCACTGAAGCTTTCTTT.

To note about this clone: The junction and the germline gene differ at one end; a read error may be behind it. This chain links TRBV4-3 with TRBJ2-2, with 11 bases fitting TRBD2. CDR1 is LGHNA, CDR2 YSLEER, per germline. The CDR3 covers 16 residues. This chain's CDR3 is CASSQDPSGGSGGLFF. DNA for the CDR3: TGCGCCAGCAGCCAAGATCCTAGCGGGGGGAGCGGGGGGCTGTTTTTT.

The chain employs TRBV10-3 and TRBJ2-3; a possible D gene is TRBD2 (6 bases). The CDR3 runs to 12 residues. CDR1 is ENHRY and CDR2 is SYGVKD in the germline V gene. V was trimmed by 9 bases and J by 3 bases, leaving 10 bases between them. The CDR3 spells CAIGGRTDTQYF. The CDR3 bases are TGTGCCATTGGGGGGAGGACAGATACGCAGTATTTT.

The V gene is TRBV27, the J gene TRBJ1-6, with 7 positions matching TRBD1. V was pared by 3 bases and J by 6 bases, with 11 bases of the junction left unmatched. This CDR3 is built from 17 residues. Germline V gene sequence: CDR1 MNHEY, CDR2 SMNVEV (reference sequence). The DNA for the CDR3 is TGTGCCAGCAGTTTCCTAAGAACCGGGACAGCTAATTCACCCCTCCACTTT. Its protein is CASSFLRTGTANSPLHF.

The chain couples TRBV19 to TRBJ2-7; no firm D call. Germline lookup yields CDR1 LNHDA and CDR2 SQIVND (reference sequence). The CDR3 has 13 residues. V was shortened by 3 bases and J by 3 bases, with 9 bases between the two germline ends. CDR3 sequence (DNA): TGTGCCAGTAGTATCTCCAGGCTCTACGAGCAGTACTTC. This gives the protein CASSISRLYEQYF. Together with reference TRBV19 and TRBJ2-7, the CDR3 gives the full variable domain: DGGITQSPKYLFRKEGQNVTLSCEQNLNHDAMYWYRQDPGQGLRLIYYSQIVNDFQKGDIAEGYSVSREKKESFPLTVTSAQKNPTAFYLCASSISRLYEQYFGPGTRLTVT.

This clone was detected once. The chain carries TRBV9 and TRBJ2-7, with D unclear. Per germline, CDR1 SGDLS and CDR2 YYNGEE. V gave up 5 bases and J gave up 7 bases, with 13 bases separating them. The CDR3 length is 12 residues. The CDR3 bases are TGTGCCAGCAGGGCCTCACCGATTGAGCAGTACTTC. This gives the protein CASRASPIEQYF.

The chain has TRBV10-3 and TRBJ2-3; 12 nucleotides match TRBD2. The CDR3 is made up of 16 amino acids. Per germline, CDR1 ENHRY and CDR2 SYGVKD. The ends lost 11 bases at V and 3 bases at J; junction bases unmatched: 12. The CDR3 sequence: CAVASGGALRTDTQYF. DNA of the CDR3: TGTGCCGTAGCTAGCGGGGGGGCCTTACGGACAGATACGCAGTATTTT.

This clone has a single count. The chain links TRBV18 to TRBJ2-1; D gene uncertain. Germline V CDR1 and CDR2: KGHSH, LQKENI. The CDR3 is 11 amino acids. Trimming cost V 2 bases and J 8 bases, with 4 bases left between them. DNA for the CDR3: TGTGCCAGCTCACCAACGGATGAGCAGTTCTTC. It is translated as CASSPTDEQFF.

This chain connects TRBV11-2 to TRBJ1-1; TRBD1 agrees at 8 bases. The CDR3 has 16 amino acids. Germline CDR1 and CDR2: SGHAT and FQNNGV. The J segment lost 0 bases and the V segment lost 5 bases, leaving 8 bases of the junction unmatched. The CDR3 DNA reads as TGTGCCAGCAGCCTAACAGGGGGGCCCATGAACACTGAAGCTTTCTTT. It codes for CASSLTGGPMNTEAFF.

The chain couples TRBV25-1 to TRBJ1-4; TRBD1 aligns across 8 bases. V lost 4 bases and J lost 8; bases outside the gene matches: 12. Per the germline V gene, CDR1 is MGHDK and CDR2 is SYGVNS. This CDR3 has 16 residues. For the CDR3, the DNA is TGTGCCAGCAGTGCTTTTTTGGACAGGGTCGGGGAAAAACTGTTTTTT. It encodes CASSAFLDRVGEKLFF. Together with reference TRBV25-1 and TRBJ1-4, the CDR3 gives the full variable domain: EADIYQTPRYLVIGTGKKITLECSQTMGHDKMYWYQQDPGMELHLIHYSYGVNSTEKGDLSSESTVSRIRTEHFPLTLESARPSHTSQYLCASSAFLDRVGEKLFFGSGTQLSVL.

The CDR3 loop is CASSDRTSGGAGYNEQFF. Written as DNA, the CDR3 is TGTGCCAGCAGCGACCGGACTAGCGGGGGGGCCGGGTACAATGAGCAGTTCTTC. The rearrangement uses TRBV7-2 and TRBJ2-1; 15 bases are a match to TRBD2. CDR1 and CDR2 (germline): SGHTA, FQGNSA. This CDR3 comprises 18 residues. The ends lost 5 bases at V and 4 bases at J; junction bases unmatched: 9. Looking up the rest from reference TRBV7-2 and TRBJ2-1 gives the full variable domain: GAGVSQSPSNKVTEKGKDVELRCDPISGHTALYWYRQSLGQGLEFLIYFQGNSAPDKSGLPSDRFSAERTGGSVSTLTIQRTQQEDSAVYLCASSDRTSGGAGYNEQFFGPGTRLTVL.

The V call is TRBV12-5, the J call TRBJ2-2; 7 bases match TRBD1. The trim removed 5 bases at V and 4 bases at J, leaving 10 bases unmatched. CDR3 length: 16 residues. CDR1 is LGHNT, CDR2 FRNRAP, per germline. For the CDR3, the DNA is TGTGCTAGTGGTCCCACAGGGGTCCGTGGCACCGGGGAGCTGTTTTTT. Protein sequence: CASGPTGVRGTGELFF.

V is TRBV9 and J is TRBJ2-4; 9 bases fit TRBD2. Germline V lookup: CDR1 SGDLS, CDR2 YYNGEE. J gave up 0 bases and V 3 bases, and 4 bases lay outside the gene matches. CDR3 size: 16 residues. The CDR3 region has the DNA TGTGCCAGCAGCGCCAGCGGGGGGCTAGCCAAAAACATTCAGTACTTC. Translating it yields CASSASGGLAKNIQYF.

This sequence joins TRBV5-4 and TRBJ1-6; D perhaps matches TRBD1 (6 bases). Germline-derived CDR1 and CDR2 are SGHNT and YYREEE (reference sequence). The CDR3 runs to 13 residues. V was cut by 4 bases and J by 10 bases, with 12 bases left in between. This CDR3 is CASSDRTESPLHF. The CDR3 DNA reads as TGTGCCAGCAGCGATCGGACAGAGTCACCCCTCCACTTT.

The chain employs TRBV19 and TRBJ2-7; 10 bases agree with TRBD2. Per germline, CDR1 LNHDA and CDR2 SQIVND (reference sequence). The ends lost 1 base at V and 2 bases at J; junction bases unmatched: 2. The CDR3 runs to 15 residues. CDR3 sequence reads: CASSIGTSGTYEQYF. As DNA, the CDR3 is TGTGCCAGTAGTATAGGGACTAGCGGAACCTACGAGCAGTACTTC.

The chain has TRBV19 and TRBJ2-3; TRBD1 aligns across 8 bases. J lost 9 bases, V lost 8 bases, and 10 bases had no gene match. Germline CDR1 and CDR2: LNHDA and SQIVND (reference sequence). CDR3 size: 13 residues. The CDR3 sequence: CASLGTGRGTQYF. CDR3 DNA: TGTGCCAGTCTAGGGACAGGCCGAGGGACGCAGTATTTT.

The rearrangement joins TRBV4-1 to TRBJ2-5; 7 bases are shared with TRBD1. V was pared by 0 bases and J by 4 bases, with 8 bases of the junction left unmatched. Germline loops: CDR1 MGHRA, CDR2 YSYEKL. The CDR3 sequence is 16 residues long. The DNA of the CDR3 is TGCGCCAGCAGCCAAGAACCTTTGAGACAGGGAGAGACCCAGTACTTC. Residues: CASSQEPLRQGETQYF.

This clone was picked up one time. This chain connects TRBV4-3 to TRBJ2-1, with 7 bases that match TRBD1. Germline loops: CDR1 LGHNA, CDR2 YSLEER. V trimming: 4 bases; J trimming: 8 bases; junction bases outside the gene matches: 11. This CDR3 region has 15 residues. In DNA, the CDR3 is TGCGCCAGCAGCCTCGACAGGGCGTCAGGTGATGAGCAGTTCTTC. Translated, it gives CASSLDRASGDEQFF.

V gene TRBV7-6 combines with J gene TRBJ2-3; 8 nucleotides match TRBD2. V shed 2 bases, J shed 1 base, and the junction held 2 bases outside the gene matches. The CDR3 is 15 amino acids. Germline CDR1 reads SGHVS; CDR2 reads FNYEAQ. The CDR3 DNA follows: TGTGCCAGCAGCTTAAGGCGGGGGGGCACAGATACGCAGTATTTT. Translating gives CASSLRRGGTDTQYF.